One sample yielded the 16 T cell receptor beta chains listed below, sequenced in a study of high-grade serous ovarian cancer treatment subgroups. The table came from immunoSEQ multiplex PCR; TCRdb's copy has only in-frame clones and leaves some out. This table holds roughly 3,500 clones, roughly two thirds found once. Tumor samples were obtained before definitive surgery or chemotherapy. Sequences were obtained from tumor tissue. The receptors were gathered from a human donor with high-grade serous ovarian cancer.

The chain recombines TRBV27 with TRBJ1-3; D may be TRBD1 (5 bases). This CDR3 has 15 residues. V was cut by 5 bases and J by 4 bases, with 15 bases left in between. Per the germline V gene, CDR1 is MNHEY and CDR2 is SMNVEV (reference sequence). CDR3 DNA sequence: TGTGCCAGCAGTCCCTCTCAGGGAACCGGAAACACCATATATTTT. Translated: CASSPSQGTGNTIYF.

By sample fraction, this clone is large (0.1 to 1%). The rearrangement joins TRBV5-4 to TRBJ1-4; D not certain. Germline CDR1 is SGHNT and CDR2 is YYREEE (reference sequence). The germline V and J ends were trimmed by 0 bases and 0 bases, with 0 bases remaining between them. The CDR3 has 13 residues. DNA for the CDR3: TGTGCCAGCAGCTTGGCAACTAATGAAAAACTGTTTTTT. Amino acid sequence: CASSLATNEKLFF.

The chain couples TRBV7-8 to TRBJ1-6; D remains ambiguous. The CDR3 totals 14 residues. The germline V and J ends were trimmed by 4 bases and 7 bases, with 11 bases remaining between them. Germline CDR1 reads SGHVS; CDR2 reads FQNEAQ. The chain's CDR3 is CASSSTTGNSPLHF. The CDR3 bases are TGTGCCAGCAGCTCTACTACTGGAAATTCACCCCTCCACTTT. Full variable domain (missing parts from reference TRBV7-8 and TRBJ1-6): GAGVSQSPRYKVAKRGQDVALRCDPISGHVSLFWYQQALGQGPEFLTYFQNEAQLDKSGLPSDRFFAERPEGSVSTLKIQRTQQEDSAVYLCASSSTTGNSPLHFGNGTRLTVT.

This clone was detected once. The chain's CDR3 is CASSPSGTSGGTDTQYF. In nucleotides, the CDR3 is TGTGCCAGCAGTCCGTCCGGGACTAGCGGGGGCACAGATACGCAGTATTTT. The J gene is TRBJ2-3, the V gene TRBV2, with TRBD2 matching over 13 bases. Germline CDR1 reads SNHLY; CDR2 reads FYNNEI. With 5 bases clipped from V and 1 base from J, the junction kept 6 bases outside the gene matches. CDR3 length equals 17 residues.

The genes are TRBV6-5 and TRBJ2-2; maybe TRBD1 (5 bases). Germline CDR1 and CDR2: MNHEY and SVGAGI. The CDR3 sequence is 14 residues long. Trimming shortened V by 6 bases and J by 4 bases, and 12 bases separated the two germline ends. CDR3 bases: TGTGCCAGCAGCCCCACAGGCCGCACCGGGGAGCTGTTTTTT. Translated: CASSPTGRTGELFF.

The chain employs TRBV7-3 and TRBJ1-1; D call uncertain. CDR1 is SGHTA, CDR2 FQGTGA, per germline. Trimming cost V 5 bases and J 11 bases, with 18 bases left between them. The CDR3 is made up of 13 amino acids. CDR3 sequence reads: CASSPPQLRAAFF. CDR3 DNA sequence: TGTGCCAGCAGCCCGCCCCAATTACGGGCCGCTTTCTTT. Full variable domain (missing parts from reference TRBV7-3 and TRBJ1-1): GAGVSQTPSNKVTEKGKYVELRCDPISGHTALYWYRQSLGQGPEFLIYFQGTGAADDSGLPNDRFFAVRPEGSVSTLKIQRTERGDSAVYLCASSPPQLRAAFFGQGTRLTVV.

The rearrangement joins TRBV18 to TRBJ1-4; tentatively, D is TRBD1 (5 bases). The CDR3 loop spans 17 amino acids. Germline V gives CDR1 KGHSH, CDR2 LQKENI. Trimming left V 3 bases short and J 1 base short, with 15 bases between. The CDR3 DNA follows: TGTGCCAGCTCACCGTCCAGATTTCAGGGAACTAATGAAAAACTGTTTTTT. The encoded protein is CASSPSRFQGTNEKLFF.

CDR3 protein: CASSYGTGGYGYTF. In DNA form, the CDR3 reads TGTGCCAGCAGCTATGGAACAGGGGGCTATGGCTACACCTTC. The rearrangement links TRBV7-6 to TRBJ1-2, with 8 bases fitting TRBD1. Germline V gene data show CDR1 as SGHVS and CDR2 as FNYEAQ. The CDR3 is 14 amino acids. The V segment lost 4 bases and the J segment 4 bases; nucleotides outside the gene matches: 5.

The chain links TRBV7-8 to TRBJ1-5, with D unclear. From germline, CDR1 is SGHVS and CDR2 FQNEAQ. The CDR3 is made up of 14 amino acids. V lost 0 bases and J lost 2, with 5 bases in between. The CDR3 region is CASSLALGNQPQHF. In DNA form, the CDR3 reads TGTGCCAGCAGCTTAGCGTTAGGCAATCAGCCCCAGCATTTT.

V usage is TRBV6-6 and J usage is TRBJ2-7; D not certain. In germline, CDR1 is MNHNY, CDR2 SVGAGI (reference sequence). CDR3 length equals 13 residues. V lost 6 bases and J lost 2, with 11 bases in between. In nucleotides, the CDR3 is TGTGCCAGCAGCTTCGCTGGGACCTACGAGCAGTACGTC. It translates to CASSFAGTYEQYV.

The V and J genes are TRBV4-1 and TRBJ1-1; D not resolved. The V end lost 4 bases, the J end lost 5 bases, and 17 bases lay between the germline ends. Germline lookup yields CDR1 MGHRA and CDR2 YSYEKL. CDR3 length: 15 residues. CDR3 in amino acids: CASSPSGSGRTEAFF. The CDR3 nucleotides are TGCGCCAGCAGCCCGTCAGGCTCGGGGAGGACTGAAGCTTTCTTT.

The genes are TRBV4-2 and TRBJ2-7; the D is unclear. From germline, CDR1 is LGHNA and CDR2 YNFKEQ. The CDR3 is made up of 16 amino acids. V was clipped by 5 bases and J by 3 bases, with 20 bases between them. CDR3 in DNA: TGTGCCAGCAGCTTGACCTGGCAGGTCTCCCACTACGAGCAGTACTTC. Protein product: CASSLTWQVSHYEQYF.

V is TRBV6-1 and J is TRBJ1-2; 8 bases fit TRBD1. Trimming took 6 bases from V and 7 from J; bases not matched to a gene: 10. This CDR3 has 14 residues. From germline, CDR1 is MNHNS and CDR2 SASEGT. For the CDR3, the DNA is TGTGCCAGCAGGACGGACAGGGATTCCTCTGGCTACACCTTC. Protein sequence: CASRTDRDSSGYTF.

The chain recombines TRBV10-3 with TRBJ2-7, with 9 bases matching TRBD1. The CDR3 totals 14 residues. The germline gives CDR1 ENHRY, CDR2 SYGVKD. Trimming cost V 5 bases and J 5 bases; bases outside gene matches: 7. For the CDR3, the DNA is TGTGCCATCAGTCCGGGACAGGGATCTAACGAGCAGTACGTC. The encoded protein is CAISPGQGSNEQYV.

The chain is built from TRBV11-2 and TRBJ2-1; TRBD1 matches at 12 bases. This CDR3 has 15 amino acids. The germline V gene has CDR1 SGHAT and CDR2 FQNNGV. The V gene end was trimmed by 4 bases and the J gene end by 10 bases; junction bases not matched to a gene: 8. CDR3 DNA sequence: TGTGCCAGCAGCTCTCGGGACAGGGGGCGCTGGGAGCAGTTCTTC. It is translated as CASSSRDRGRWEQFF.

This clone was seen a handful of times. The chain carries TRBV27 and TRBJ1-1; D gene ambiguous. This CDR3 contains 13 residues. Trimming removed 2 bases from V and 3 bases from J, with 7 bases in between. The germline V gene encodes CDR1 MNHEY and CDR2 SMNVEV (reference sequence). This CDR3 is CASSLAHYTEAFF. DNA for the CDR3: TGTGCCAGCAGTTTAGCTCATTACACTGAAGCTTTCTTT.